This record covers a single T cell receptor beta chain. Antigen unknown. These data belong to a study of graft-versus-host responses after intestinal transplantation. About the study: Each recipient received a multivisceral, liver-intestinal, or isolated intestinal graft. Every recipient underwent anti-thymocyte globulin induction, then tacrolimus and steroids for roughly 3 years. Study-level points and caveats: GvH clones were identified in recipient marrow, with some first appearing in ileum or blood. Allografts carried high graft-versus-host to host-versus-graft clonal ratios in patients having graft-donor T cell macrochimerism.

The method was immunoSEQ multiplex PCR; TCRdb's version includes in-frame clones alone and lacks a portion of them. The sample lists 77,000 or so clones, around 92% seen once, with around 0.69% in the top ten. The CDR3 contains 17 residues. Germline V CDR1 and CDR2: MGHRA, YSYEKL. The V end lost 0 bases, the J end lost 0 bases, and 15 bases lay between the germline ends. This TCR was sampled from a human patient who received an intestinal transplant, so some T cells may come from the graft donor. The genes are TRBV4-1 and TRBJ2-7; TRBD1 is a possible D gene (6 bases). The specimen was PBMCs, collected 98 days after intestinal transplantation. The CDR3, as DNA: TGCGCCAGCAGCCAAGAGGGGTGGCAGGGGAGCTCCTACGAGCAGTACTTC. It is translated as CASSQEGWQGSSYEQYF.